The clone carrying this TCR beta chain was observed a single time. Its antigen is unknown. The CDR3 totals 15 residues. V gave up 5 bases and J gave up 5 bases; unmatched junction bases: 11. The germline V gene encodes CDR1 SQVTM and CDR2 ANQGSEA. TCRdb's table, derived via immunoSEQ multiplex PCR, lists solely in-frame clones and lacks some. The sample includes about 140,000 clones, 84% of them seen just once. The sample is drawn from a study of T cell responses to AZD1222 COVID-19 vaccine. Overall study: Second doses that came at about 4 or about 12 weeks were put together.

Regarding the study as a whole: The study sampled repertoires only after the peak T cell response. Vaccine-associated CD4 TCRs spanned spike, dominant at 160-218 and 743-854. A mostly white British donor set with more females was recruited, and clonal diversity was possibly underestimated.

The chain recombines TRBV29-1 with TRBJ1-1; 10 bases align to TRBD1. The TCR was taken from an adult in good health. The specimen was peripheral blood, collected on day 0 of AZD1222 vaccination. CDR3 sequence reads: CSVSNRQGARTEAFF. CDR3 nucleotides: TGCAGCGTTTCTAATCGACAGGGGGCGCGTACTGAAGCTTTCTTT. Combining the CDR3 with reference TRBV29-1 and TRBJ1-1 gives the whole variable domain SAVISQKPSRDICQRGTSLTIQCQVDSQVTMMFWYRQQPGQSLTLIATANQGSEATYESGFVIDKFPISRPNLTFSTLTVSNMSPEDSSIYLCSVSNRQGARTEAFFGQGTRLTVV.